These 3 T cell receptor beta chains originate from one sample sequenced in a study of cytomegalovirus exposure and HLA in healthy donors. 60 Vbeta and 13 Jbeta primers were used in PCR. Clones were read by immunoSEQ multiplex PCR, and TCRdb kept only the in-frame ones, dropping some. Its listing shows approximately 46,000 clones. What was sequenced was PBMCs. These receptors came from a male donor in good health and CMV-seronegative.

The chain joins TRBV5-1 to TRBJ2-3; D is undetermined. Per germline, CDR1 SGHRS and CDR2 YFSETQ. This CDR3 spans 15 amino acids. Between the trimmed V and J ends, which lost 0 bases and 1 base, there was a span of 9 bases. CDR3 loop: CASSLGRGGTDTQYF. The CDR3 DNA follows: TGCGCCAGCAGCTTGGGCCGAGGAGGCACAGATACGCAGTATTTT.

This sequence joins TRBV2 and TRBJ1-2, with 7 nucleotides matching TRBD1. This CDR3 comprises 17 residues. Trimming at V came to 1 base and at J to 2 bases, leaving 10 bases not matched to a gene. The germline CDR1 and CDR2 sequences are SNHLY and FYNNEI. In DNA, the CDR3 is TGTGCCAGCAGTGAAGAGGGGGCCCTGCAGGGGAACTATGGCTACACCTTC. The encoded protein is CASSEEGALQGNYGYTF.

The rearrangement links TRBV28 to TRBJ2-4; 7 bases align to TRBD1. The germline V gene encodes CDR1 MDHEN and CDR2 SYDVKM. The CDR3 has 12 amino acids. V was pared by 6 bases and J by 7 bases, with 3 bases of the junction left unmatched. DNA of the CDR3: TGTGCCAGCAGAACAGGGGCGAACATTCAGTACTTC. This translates into CASRTGANIQYF.